A selection of T cell receptor beta chains follows, all from one sample in a study of identical twins. Using its own MiXCR run on the 5' RACE reads, TCRdb lists one record per CDR3 protein. Seen here are 450,000 or so distinct CDR3 sequences, approximately 24% observed once, and the top ten hold 2.9%. This same sample was also taken into another study, of T cells expressing NK-cell markers.

Sequences were obtained from CD4+ T cells sorted from blood. These receptors were collected from a woman aged 18-29 years in good health. The CDR3 runs from the conserved cysteine through the conserved F or W. Fields, in order: D gene, J gene, CDR3 length, V gene, CDR3 protein. A D gene is named only where the DNA matches it firmly.

. TRBJ2-1 15 TRBV6-1 CASRAMGGSYNEQFF
. TRBJ2-5 14 TRBV3-1 CASSQGLEGETQYF
. TRBJ2-5 14 TRBV10-2 CASSDRGGVETQYF
. TRBJ2-5 14 TRBV20-1 CSAYQPGLQETQYF
. TRBJ2-5 13 TRBV6-6 CASSYSRVETQYF
. TRBJ2-7 12 TRBV6-2/TRBV6-3 CASSPFTYEQYF
. TRBJ1-5 15 TRBV6-2/TRBV6-3 CASGYSISLAGPQHF
TRBD2 TRBJ2-1 16 TRBV7-6 CASSSRLAGGSNGQFF
TRBD2 TRBJ2-1 16 TRBV7-3 CASSPTSGTSRNEQFF
. TRBJ2-4 15 TRBV12-3/TRBV12-4 CASSTPSRAKNIQYF
. TRBJ1-6 14 TRBV5-1 CASSLGGAGSPLHF
. TRBJ1-2 16 TRBV6-2/TRBV6-3 CASSYSVRLTNYGYTF
TRBD1 TRBJ2-6 17 TRBV2 CASTRDRATSGANVLTF
. TRBJ2-5 14 TRBV20-1 CSARDGTRSETQYF
. TRBJ2-2 15 TRBV10-2 CASSDTWGSTGELFF
. TRBJ2-4 15 TRBV18 CASSPLAMRGNIQYF
TRBD1 TRBJ2-7 15 TRBV5-6 CASSSPGTGGYEQYF
TRBD1 TRBJ2-7 16 TRBV5-1 CASSAKQDRGSYEQYF
. TRBJ2-7 13 TRBV4-3 CASSQEGAYEQYF
TRBD2 TRBJ2-3 13 TRBV19 CASGDYTTDTQYF
. TRBJ2-7 16 TRBV6-5 CASSYRKGFDSYEQYF
. TRBJ2-1 13 TRBV12-3/TRBV12-4 CASANPLVNEQFF
. TRBJ2-1 14 TRBV5-1 CASTNGGRYNEQFF
TRBD2 TRBJ2-3 16 TRBV10-3 CAISEILQLATDTQYF
TRBD2 TRBJ2-1 15 TRBV6-1 CAKPAAGGHENEQFF
. TRBJ1-1 15 TRBV5-1 CASSSNRVRNTEAFF
. TRBJ1-5 16 TRBV6-2/TRBV6-3 CASSYSPTYSNQPQHF
. TRBJ2-3 14 TRBV6-5 CASRPLRVADTQYF
TRBD2 TRBJ2-3 13 TRBV29-1 CSGGLAGAGTQYF
TRBD2 TRBJ2-3 15 TRBV20-1 CSALPLAGGPDTQYF
. TRBJ1-1 13 TRBV2 CASSGDGNTEAFF
TRBD1 TRBJ1-2 13 TRBV12-3/TRBV12-4 CASAATGVYGYTF
TRBD2 TRBJ2-2 16 TRBV20-1 CSAASAGLAGEGELFF
. TRBJ2-3 14 TRBV4-3 CASSRVEDTSTQYF
TRBD1 TRBJ1-6 16 TRBV6-5 CASSLSGDRVNSPLHF
. TRBJ1-4 16 TRBV7-8 CASSLLYRAPKGELFF
. TRBJ2-3 14 TRBV5-1 CASSLNGGTDTQYF
TRBD1 TRBJ2-3 14 TRBV5-1 CASSFGTGTDTQYF
. TRBJ1-6 13 TRBV3-1 CASSQLYNSPLHF
. TRBJ1-1 12 TRBV10-3 CAIGDAKSEAFF
. TRBJ2-7 15 TRBV4-3 CASSQLRDLSYEQYF
TRBD1 TRBJ2-4 16 TRBV25-1 CASSNTGALAKNIQYF
TRBD2 TRBJ2-7 13 TRBV19 CASGGYLSYEQYF
. TRBJ2-5 16 TRBV6-1 CASSRGQEGTHGTQYF
. TRBJ2-6 15 TRBV4-3 CASSQERSGANVLTF
TRBD2 TRBJ2-4 15 TRBV12-3/TRBV12-4 CASSLRLGGGNIQYF
. TRBJ2-1 15 TRBV28 CASSATDSSYNEQFF
. TRBJ1-1 12 TRBV10-3 CAISVSNTEAFF
. TRBJ2-7 16 TRBV5-7 CASSLGSPDSGHEQYF
. TRBJ1-1 14 TRBV6-1 CASSPGAWGTEAFF
. TRBJ1-1 15 TRBV7-2 CASRPPARRANEAFF
. TRBJ2-7 13 TRBV7-6 CASRPGGGGEQYF
TRBD1 TRBJ1-2 14 TRBV12-3/TRBV12-4 CASSLTLDRGGYTF
TRBD2 TRBJ2-1 15 TRBV4-3 CASSQVSGGLHEQFF
. TRBJ1-5 14 TRBV12-3/TRBV12-4 CASSLELVKQPQHF
. TRBJ1-4 12 TRBV20-1 CSALQVNGKLFF
. TRBJ2-1 15 TRBV20-1 CSAQDSSTTYNEQFF